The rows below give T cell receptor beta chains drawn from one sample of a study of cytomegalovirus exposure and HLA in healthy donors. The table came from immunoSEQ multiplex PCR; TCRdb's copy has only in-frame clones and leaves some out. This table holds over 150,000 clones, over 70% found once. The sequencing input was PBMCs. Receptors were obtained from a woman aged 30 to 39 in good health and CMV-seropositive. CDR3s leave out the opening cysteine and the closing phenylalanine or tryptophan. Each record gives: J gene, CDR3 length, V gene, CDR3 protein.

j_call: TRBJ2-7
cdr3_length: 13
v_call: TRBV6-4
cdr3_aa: ASSDRRQGNNEQY

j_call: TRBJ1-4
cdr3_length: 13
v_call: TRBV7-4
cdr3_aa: ASSTRDITGEKLF

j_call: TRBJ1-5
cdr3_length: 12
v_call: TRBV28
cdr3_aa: ASRDGQGDQPQH

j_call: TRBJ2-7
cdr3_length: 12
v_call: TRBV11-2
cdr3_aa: ASSFRDTPYEQY

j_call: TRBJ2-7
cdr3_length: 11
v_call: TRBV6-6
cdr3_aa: ASSYADRAEQY

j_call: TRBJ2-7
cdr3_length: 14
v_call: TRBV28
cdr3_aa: ASSLDFGTGVYEQY

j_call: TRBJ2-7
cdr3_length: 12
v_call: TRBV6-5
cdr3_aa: ASSLGQGVYEQY

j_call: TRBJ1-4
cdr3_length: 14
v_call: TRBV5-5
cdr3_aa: ASSHETGETDEKLF

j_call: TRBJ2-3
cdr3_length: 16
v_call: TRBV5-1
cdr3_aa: ASSGGQANLLSTDTQY

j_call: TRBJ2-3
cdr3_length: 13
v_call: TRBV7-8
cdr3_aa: ASSLGRQLTDTQY

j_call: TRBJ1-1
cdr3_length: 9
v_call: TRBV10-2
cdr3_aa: ASGQGVEAF

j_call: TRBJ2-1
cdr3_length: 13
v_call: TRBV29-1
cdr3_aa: SVVKVSSGLNEQF

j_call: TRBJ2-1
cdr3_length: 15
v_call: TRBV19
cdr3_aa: ASTWGVAEGSYNEQF

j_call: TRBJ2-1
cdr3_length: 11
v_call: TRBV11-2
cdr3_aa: ASSFWAGDEQF

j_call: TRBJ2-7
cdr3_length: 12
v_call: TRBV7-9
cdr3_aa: ASSYRDRAYEQY

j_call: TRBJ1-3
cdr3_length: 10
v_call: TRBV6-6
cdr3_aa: ASSYKQGIVD

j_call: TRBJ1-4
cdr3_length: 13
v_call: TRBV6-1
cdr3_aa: ASSVSPGSAEKLF

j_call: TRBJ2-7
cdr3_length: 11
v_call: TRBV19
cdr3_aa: ASSMGAGEGQY

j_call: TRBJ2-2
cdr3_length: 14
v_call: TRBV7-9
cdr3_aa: ASSPRLAGNTGELF

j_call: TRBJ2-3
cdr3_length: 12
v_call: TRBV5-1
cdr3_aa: ASSSGPSTDTQY

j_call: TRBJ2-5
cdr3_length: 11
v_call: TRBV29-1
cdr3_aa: SVEAPLAETQY

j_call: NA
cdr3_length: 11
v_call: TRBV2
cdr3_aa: ASSVGLAYEQY

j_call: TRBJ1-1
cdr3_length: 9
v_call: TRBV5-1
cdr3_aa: ASIQGAEAF

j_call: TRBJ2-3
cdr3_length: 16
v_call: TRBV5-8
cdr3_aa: ASTLHRTSGVSTDTQY

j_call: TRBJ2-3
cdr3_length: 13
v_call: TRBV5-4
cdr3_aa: ASSLAGDYTDTQY

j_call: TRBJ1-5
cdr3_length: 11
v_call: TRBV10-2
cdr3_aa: ASSERENQPQH

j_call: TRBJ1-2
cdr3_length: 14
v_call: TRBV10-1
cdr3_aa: ASSSGTGGPIGGYT

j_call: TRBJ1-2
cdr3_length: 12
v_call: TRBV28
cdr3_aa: ASAGTGRYYGYT

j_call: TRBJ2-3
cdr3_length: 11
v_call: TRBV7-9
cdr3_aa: ASSPLEADTQY

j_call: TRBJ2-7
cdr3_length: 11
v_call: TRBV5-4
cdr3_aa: ASSRQGFYEQY

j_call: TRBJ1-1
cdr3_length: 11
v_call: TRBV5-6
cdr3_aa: ASSMGTGGKAF

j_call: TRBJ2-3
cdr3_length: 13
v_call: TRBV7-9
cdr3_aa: ASSFRAASTDTQY

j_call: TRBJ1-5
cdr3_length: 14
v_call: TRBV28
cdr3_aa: ASSLRYRGGNQPQH

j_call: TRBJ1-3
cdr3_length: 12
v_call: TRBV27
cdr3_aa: ASSPNRVGNTIY

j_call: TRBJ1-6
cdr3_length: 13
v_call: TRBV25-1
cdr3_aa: ASSARDSINSPLH

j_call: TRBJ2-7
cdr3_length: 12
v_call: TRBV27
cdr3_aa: ASSTRQGMDEQY

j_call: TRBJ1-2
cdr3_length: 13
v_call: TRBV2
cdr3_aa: ASSEGYRERNGYT

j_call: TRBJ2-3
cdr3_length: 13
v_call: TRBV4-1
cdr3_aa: ASSQLAGEADTQY

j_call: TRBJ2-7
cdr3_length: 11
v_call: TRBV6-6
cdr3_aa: ASTQGQLYEQY

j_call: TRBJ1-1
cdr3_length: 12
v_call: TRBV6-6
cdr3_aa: ASSSDREVTEAF

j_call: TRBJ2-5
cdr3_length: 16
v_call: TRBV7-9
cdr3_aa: ASSLIGRSLILQETQY

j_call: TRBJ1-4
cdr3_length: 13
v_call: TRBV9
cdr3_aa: ASSPSDRGDEKLF

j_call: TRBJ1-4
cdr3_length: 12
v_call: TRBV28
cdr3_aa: ASSLGGTGEKLF

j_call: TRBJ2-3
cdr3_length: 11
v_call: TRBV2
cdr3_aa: ASVDRGEDTQY

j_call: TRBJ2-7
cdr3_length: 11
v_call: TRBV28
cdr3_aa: ASSLTGIYEQY